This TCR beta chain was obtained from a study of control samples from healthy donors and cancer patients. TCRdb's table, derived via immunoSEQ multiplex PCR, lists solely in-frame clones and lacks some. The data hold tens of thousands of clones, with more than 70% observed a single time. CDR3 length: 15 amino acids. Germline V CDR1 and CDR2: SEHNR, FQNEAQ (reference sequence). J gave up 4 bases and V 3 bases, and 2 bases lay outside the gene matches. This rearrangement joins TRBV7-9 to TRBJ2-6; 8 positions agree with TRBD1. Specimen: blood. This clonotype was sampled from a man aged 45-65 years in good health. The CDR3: CASSFRGLGANVLTF. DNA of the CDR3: TGTGCCAGCAGCTTCAGGGGGCTCGGGGCCAACGTCCTGACTTTC.